A selection of T cell receptor beta chains follows, all from one sample in a study of T-cell memory formation after mild COVID-19. A single record per CDR3 protein comes from TCRdb applying MiXCR to the 5' RACE reads. Of around 510,000 distinct CDR3 sequences listed, roughly 22% are singletons. Source material: PBMCs or a T cell subset sorted from them (not recorded which). These receptors were taken from an adult woman who had mild COVID-19 (a few samples of this study predate the infection). Cell type and time point are not known. The CDR3 runs from the conserved cysteine through the conserved F or W. Fields, in order: V gene, clone size, J gene, D gene, CDR3 DNA, CDR3 protein. D genes are given only for firm matches. Rows give clone size only sometimes, using once, few, many, or a class for an expanded clone.

TRBV6-5,few,TRBJ1-2,NA,TGTGCCAGCAGCGGTAGGGACCGTAGCTATGGCTACACCTTC,CASSGRDRSYGYTF
TRBV12-3/TRBV12-4,NA,TRBJ2-1,TRBD2,TGTGCCAGCAGCCCCCGGGGACTAGCGGACAATGAGCAGTTCTTC,CASSPRGLADNEQFF
TRBV12-5,few,TRBJ2-2,TRBD1,TGTGCTAGTGGTCCTCCCGGAGGACAGGACGGGGAGCTGTTTTTT,CASGPPGGQDGELFF
TRBV2,many,TRBJ2-7,TRBD2,TGTGCCAACCAACCGGGGCGGGGGGCGACATACGAGCAGTACTTC,CANQPGRGATYEQYF
TRBV29-1,NA,TRBJ1-2,TRBD1,TGCAGCGTCGGGACAGTGACTAACTATGGCTACACCTTC,CSVGTVTNYGYTF
TRBV4-1,NA,TRBJ1-5,NA,TGCGCCAGCAGCCAAGATGGGGGGCTCGGCAATCAGCCCCAGCATTTT,CASSQDGGLGNQPQHF
TRBV9,NA,TRBJ2-1,TRBD1,TGTGCCAGCAGCGTATTGGGACAGAACGATGAGCAGTTCTTC,CASSVLGQNDEQFF
TRBV27,NA,TRBJ1-1,NA,TGTGCCAGCAGTTGGTCAGGAAACACTGAAGCTTTCTTT,CASSWSGNTEAFF
TRBV6-5,NA,TRBJ2-6,NA,TGTGCCAGCAGCCCCGATGGCGGCTCTGGGGCCAACGTCCTGACTTTC,CASSPDGGSGANVLTF
TRBV5-1,few,TRBJ2-1,TRBD2,TGCGCCAGCAGCTCCCGTGGGGGCGGGGGGGCAAACAATGAGCAGTTCTTC,CASSSRGGGGANNEQFF
TRBV5-6,few,TRBJ1-2,TRBD1,TGTGCCAGCAGCCCCGGGACAGGGGTCTATGGCTACACCTTC,CASSPGTGVYGYTF
TRBV4-1,few,TRBJ2-7,NA,TGCGCCAGCAGCCCCTCCCACGCAGGGCCCTACGAGCAGTACTTC,CASSPSHAGPYEQYF
TRBV6-2/TRBV6-3,few,TRBJ1-1,TRBD1,TGTGCCAGCAGTTGGATCCCGGGACAGATGAACACTGAAGCTTTCTTT,CASSWIPGQMNTEAFF
TRBV9,NA,TRBJ2-7,TRBD2,TGTGCCAGCAGCCTTAGCGGGATGCCTTACGAGCAGTACTTC,CASSLSGMPYEQYF
TRBV20-1,once,TRBJ1-5,NA,TGCAGTGCTAGAGAGTCTCGGCGAGGGCTAGGCAATCAGCCCCAGCATTTT,CSARESRRGLGNQPQHF
TRBV12-3/TRBV12-4,NA,TRBJ1-1,NA,TGTGCCAGCAGTTTTTCCGGGGGCTGGGGCACTGAAGCTTTCTTT,CASSFSGGWGTEAFF
TRBV20-1,NA,TRBJ2-1,NA,TGCAGTGCCCCGATGCTACTTGGATACAATGAGCAGTTCTTC,CSAPMLLGYNEQFF
TRBV6-5,NA,TRBJ1-6,TRBD1,TGTGCAAGCCGGGACAGGGGTAATTCACCCCTCCACTTT,CASRDRGNSPLHF
TRBV7-3,few,TRBJ1-1,NA,TGTGCCAGCAGCTTAGTCACACTGGGTGTGCACACTGAAGCTTTCTTT,CASSLVTLGVHTEAFF
TRBV7-2,few,TRBJ1-6,TRBD1,TGTGCCAGCAGCCAGGACAGGGGTGTTTCACCCCTCCACTTT,CASSQDRGVSPLHF
TRBV7-9,many,TRBJ2-2,NA,TGTGCCAGCAGCTTAGTCCGAACCGGGGAGCTGTTTTTT,CASSLVRTGELFF
TRBV5-1,few,TRBJ2-2,NA,TGCGCCAGCAGCTTGGTAGGCGAGCAGATCGGAACCGGGGAGCTGTTTTTT,CASSLVGEQIGTGELFF
TRBV19,NA,TRBJ2-5,NA,TGTGCCAGTAGTATAGGGGACGAAGTAGAGACCCAGTACTTC,CASSIGDEVETQYF
TRBV5-1,NA,TRBJ2-1,NA,TGCGCCAGCAGCTTGTTGGGTCCAGAGCAGTTCTTC,CASSLLGPEQFF
TRBV24-1,few,TRBJ2-7,TRBD1,TGTGCCACCAGCCGACAGGGTAGCTACGAGCAGTACTTC,CATSRQGSYEQYF
TRBV3-1,many,TRBJ1-6,TRBD1,TGTGCCAGCAGCCAAGCAGGGGGCATCTCGAGCTCCTATAATTCACCCCTCCACTTT,CASSQAGGISSSYNSPLHF
TRBV25-1,few,TRBJ2-2,NA,TGTGCCAGCAGTGAACGAACGAACACCGGGGAGCTGTTTTTT,CASSERTNTGELFF
TRBV5-1,NA,TRBJ2-6,NA,TGCGCCAGCAGCCCTGGCGACAGGGAGGCTGGGGCCAACGTCCTGACTTTC,CASSPGDREAGANVLTF
TRBV19,few,TRBJ1-5,NA,TGTGCCAGTAGTGACGGGACGGTATATCAGCCCCAGCATTTT,CASSDGTVYQPQHF
TRBV4-2,NA,TRBJ1-3,NA,TGTGCCAGCAGCCAAGACGGGCTTGGGTATGGAAACACCATATATTTT,CASSQDGLGYGNTIYF
TRBV12-3/TRBV12-4,NA,TRBJ1-5,TRBD1,TGTGCCAGCAGAACAGGGGTTCAGCCCCAGCATTTT,CASRTGVQPQHF
TRBV20-1,NA,TRBJ1-2,NA,TGCAGTGCTAGAGACGCGGGGGCAGCGCTGCCTTATGGCTACACCTTC,CSARDAGAALPYGYTF
TRBV5-8,NA,TRBJ1-2,NA,TGTGCCAGCAGCTTGGAGCAGTCGCCTAACTATGGCTACACCTTC,CASSLEQSPNYGYTF
TRBV6-2/TRBV6-3,few,TRBJ2-7,NA,TGTGCCAGCAGCCGACGAGGGGGAAGCTACGAGCAGTACTTC,CASSRRGGSYEQYF
TRBV9,once,TRBJ2-3,NA,TGTGCCAGCAGCGACCGGGACTGGCTCACAGATACGCAGTATTTT,CASSDRDWLTDTQYF
TRBV29-1,few,TRBJ2-3,NA,TGCAGCGGCCGGGACACCACCCCGGATACGCAGTATTTT,CSGRDTTPDTQYF
TRBV29-1,NA,TRBJ2-7,NA,TGCAGCGTTGAAGTTATAAACGGAGTCACCTACGAGCAGTACTTC,CSVEVINGVTYEQYF
TRBV12-3/TRBV12-4,NA,TRBJ1-4,NA,TGTGCCAGCTCATGGCCAGGTGATGAAAAACTGTTTTTT,CASSWPGDEKLFF
TRBV7-9,NA,TRBJ1-5,TRBD1,TGTGCCAGCAGCTTAGAAGGTTTATCAGGACAGGGCAATCAGCCCCAGCATTTT,CASSLEGLSGQGNQPQHF
TRBV29-1,NA,TRBJ1-2,TRBD1,TGCAGCGCCACACAGGGGATCTATGGCTACACCTTC,CSATQGIYGYTF
TRBV4-1,NA,TRBJ2-3,NA,TGCGCCAGCAGCCAAGGGACCGGCGGTTGGACAGATACGCAGTATTTT,CASSQGTGGWTDTQYF
TRBV7-9,NA,TRBJ2-3,TRBD2,TGTGCCAGCAGCTTAGGGCCAGCGGGAAGCCCTAGCACAGATACGCAGTATTTT,CASSLGPAGSPSTDTQYF
TRBV4-1,many,TRBJ2-1,NA,TGCGCCAGCAGCCACTGGCAGGGAGACAATGAGCAGTTCTTC,CASSHWQGDNEQFF
TRBV7-6,NA,TRBJ2-7,TRBD2,TGTGCCAGCAGCACCGGGACTAGCGGGACCGAGCAGTACTTC,CASSTGTSGTEQYF
TRBV25-1,NA,TRBJ1-1,NA,TGTGCCAGCAGTGAACAGGGCTGGAACACTGAAGCTTTCTTT,CASSEQGWNTEAFF
TRBV15,few,TRBJ2-1,TRBD2,TGTGCCACCAGCACCCCCCGGACTAGGAGGCTGAACTACAATGAGCAGTTCTTC,CATSTPRTRRLNYNEQFF
TRBV27,few,TRBJ1-1,NA,TGTGCCAGCAGAAGTCTCGTGGTTATTGACACTGAAGCTTTCTTT,CASRSLVVIDTEAFF
TRBV24-1,NA,TRBJ2-5,TRBD2,TGTGCCTCATCGCTTAGCGGGAGACGAGAGACCCAGTACTTC,CASSLSGRRETQYF
TRBV7-3,NA,TRBJ2-1,NA,TGTGCCAGCAGCTCAGTAGGCAATGAGCAGTTCTTC,CASSSVGNEQFF
TRBV12-3/TRBV12-4,NA,TRBJ1-2,NA,TGTGCCAGCCAAGGGAAGGGGGGCGACTATGGCTACACCTTC,CASQGKGGDYGYTF
TRBV4-2,few,TRBJ2-1,TRBD2,TGTGCCAGCAGCCAAGATGCCAGCGGGAGGGCCCGGAATGAGCAGTTCTTC,CASSQDASGRARNEQFF
TRBV18,few,TRBJ2-5,NA,TGTGCCAGCTCACCCAGGACAGAAGAGACCCAGTACTTC,CASSPRTEETQYF
TRBV3-1,NA,TRBJ1-2,TRBD1,TGTGCCAGCAGCCAAGTTACAGGGGGAGGCTATGGCTACACCTTC,CASSQVTGGGYGYTF
TRBV7-3,many,TRBJ2-3,TRBD2,TGTGCCAGCAGCTTATCGCCCAGCGGGGGGCCGGATACGCAGTATTTT,CASSLSPSGGPDTQYF
TRBV14,NA,TRBJ2-1,NA,TGTGCCAGCAGCCAAGTAACGCCAAGCTCCTACAATGAGCAGTTCTTC,CASSQVTPSSYNEQFF
TRBV27,few,TRBJ2-1,TRBD2,TGTGCCAGCACCCCTGGGCCTAGCGGATACAATGAGCAGTTCTTC,CASTPGPSGYNEQFF